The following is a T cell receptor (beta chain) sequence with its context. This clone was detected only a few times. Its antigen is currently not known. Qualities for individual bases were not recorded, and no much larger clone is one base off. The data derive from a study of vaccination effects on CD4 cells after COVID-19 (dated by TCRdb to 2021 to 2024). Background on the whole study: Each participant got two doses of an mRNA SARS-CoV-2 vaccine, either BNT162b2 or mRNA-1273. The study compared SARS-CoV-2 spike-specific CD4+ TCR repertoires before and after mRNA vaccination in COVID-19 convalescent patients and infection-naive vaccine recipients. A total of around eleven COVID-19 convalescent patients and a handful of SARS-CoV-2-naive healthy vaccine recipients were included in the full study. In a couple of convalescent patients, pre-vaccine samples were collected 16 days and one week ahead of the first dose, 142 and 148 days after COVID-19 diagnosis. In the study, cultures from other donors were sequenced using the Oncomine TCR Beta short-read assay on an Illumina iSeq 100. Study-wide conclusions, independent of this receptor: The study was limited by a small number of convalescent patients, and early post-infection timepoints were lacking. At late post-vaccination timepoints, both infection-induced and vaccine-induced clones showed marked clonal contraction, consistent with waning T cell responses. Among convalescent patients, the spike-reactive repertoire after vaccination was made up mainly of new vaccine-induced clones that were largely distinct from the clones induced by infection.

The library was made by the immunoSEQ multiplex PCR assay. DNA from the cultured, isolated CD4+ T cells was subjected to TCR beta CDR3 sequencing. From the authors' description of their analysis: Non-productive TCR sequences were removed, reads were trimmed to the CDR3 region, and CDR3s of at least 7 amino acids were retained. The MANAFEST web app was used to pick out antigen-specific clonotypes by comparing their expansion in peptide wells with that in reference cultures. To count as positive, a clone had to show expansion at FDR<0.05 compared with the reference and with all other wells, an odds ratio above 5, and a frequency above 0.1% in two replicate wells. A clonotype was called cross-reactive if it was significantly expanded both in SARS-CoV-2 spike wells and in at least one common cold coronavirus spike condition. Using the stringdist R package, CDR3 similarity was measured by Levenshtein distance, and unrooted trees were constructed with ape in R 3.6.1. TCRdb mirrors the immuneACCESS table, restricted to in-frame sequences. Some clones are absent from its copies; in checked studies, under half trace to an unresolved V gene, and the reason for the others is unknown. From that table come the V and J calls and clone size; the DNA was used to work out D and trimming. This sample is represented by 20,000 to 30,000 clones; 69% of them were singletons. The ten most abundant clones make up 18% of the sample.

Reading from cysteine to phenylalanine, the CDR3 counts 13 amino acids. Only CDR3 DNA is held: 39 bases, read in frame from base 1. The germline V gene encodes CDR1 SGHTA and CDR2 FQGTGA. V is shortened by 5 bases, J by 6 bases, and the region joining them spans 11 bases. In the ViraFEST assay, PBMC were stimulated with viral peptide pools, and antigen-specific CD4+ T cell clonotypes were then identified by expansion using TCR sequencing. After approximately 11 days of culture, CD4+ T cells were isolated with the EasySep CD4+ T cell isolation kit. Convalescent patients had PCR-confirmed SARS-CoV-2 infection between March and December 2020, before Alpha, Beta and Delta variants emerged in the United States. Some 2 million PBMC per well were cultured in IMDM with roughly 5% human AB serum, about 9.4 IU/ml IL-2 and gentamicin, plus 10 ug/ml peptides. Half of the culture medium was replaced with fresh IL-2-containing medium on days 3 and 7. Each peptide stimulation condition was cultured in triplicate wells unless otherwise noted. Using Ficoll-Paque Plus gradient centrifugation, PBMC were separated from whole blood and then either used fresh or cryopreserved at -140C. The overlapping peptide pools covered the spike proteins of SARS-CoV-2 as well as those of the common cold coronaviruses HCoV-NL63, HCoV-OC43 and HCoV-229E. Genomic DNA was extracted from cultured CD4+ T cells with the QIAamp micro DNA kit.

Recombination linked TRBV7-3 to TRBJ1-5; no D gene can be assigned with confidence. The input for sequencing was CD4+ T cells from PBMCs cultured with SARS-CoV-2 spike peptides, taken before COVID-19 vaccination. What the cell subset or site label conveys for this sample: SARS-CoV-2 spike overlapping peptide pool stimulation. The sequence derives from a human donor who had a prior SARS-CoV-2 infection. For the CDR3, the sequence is CASSPALGQPQHF. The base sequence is TGTGCCAGCAGCCCCGCTTTAGGTCAGCCCCAGCATTTT.